The TCR beta chain under discussion was sequenced for a study of cytomegalovirus exposure and HLA in healthy donors. Broader study findings: A link between a missense DCLRE1C variant and TCR beta V- and J-gene trimming emerged from a later analysis.

The PCR employed 60 Vbeta primers together with 13 Jbeta primers. TCRdb's table, derived via immunoSEQ multiplex PCR, lists solely in-frame clones and lacks some. The table records 85,000 to 90,000 clones, about 85% of them present only once. Remarks on this clone: Its antigen is not known.

The receptor's source is a middle-aged man in good health and CMV-seropositive. The sample was PBMCs.

CDR3 nucleotide sequence: TGTGCCAGCAGCCTAATTTCACCATCAATACCCCTCCACTTT. It is translated as CASSLISPSIPLHF. The chain carries TRBV11-2 and TRBJ1-6; D unclear. CDR1 is SGHAT, CDR2 FQNNGV, per germline. This CDR3 region has 14 residues. V gave up 5 bases and J gave up 12 bases, with 17 bases separating them.